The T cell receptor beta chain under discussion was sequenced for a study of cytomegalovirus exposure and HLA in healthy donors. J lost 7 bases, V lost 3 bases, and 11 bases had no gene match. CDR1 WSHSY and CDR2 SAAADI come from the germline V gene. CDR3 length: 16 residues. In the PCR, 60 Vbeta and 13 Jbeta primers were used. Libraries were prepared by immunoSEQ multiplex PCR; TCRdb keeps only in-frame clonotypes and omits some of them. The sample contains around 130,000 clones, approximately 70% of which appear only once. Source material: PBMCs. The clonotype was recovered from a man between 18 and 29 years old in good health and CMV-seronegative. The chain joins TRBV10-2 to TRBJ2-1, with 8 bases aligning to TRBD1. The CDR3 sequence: CASSDQRQGAKNEQFF. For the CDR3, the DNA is TGCGCCAGCAGTGACCAGAGGCAGGGGGCGAAGAATGAGCAGTTCTTC.